The clone carrying this T cell receptor (beta chain) was detected ten times or more. Antigen unknown. This sample was taken from a study of identical twins. General study points: Because invariant MAIT and iNKT cells could be present, zero-insertion analyses could be partly confounded. Findings depended on cross-sectional statistics rather than tracking the same donors. High-abundance cord blood beta clonotypes had fewer insertions; memory repertoires showed none.

Trimming removed 5 bases from V and 7 bases from J; junction bases left unmatched: 4. The germline CDR1 and CDR2 sequences are DFQATT and SNEGSKA (reference sequence). CDR3 length: 12 amino acids. TCRdb reprocessed the 5' RACE reads with MiXCR, giving one entry per CDR3 protein. The repertoire holds 1.5 million to 2 million distinct CDR3 sequences, with about 32% as singletons. The chain combines TRBV20-1 with TRBJ2-7, with 11 bases lining up with TRBD2. The sequence was obtained from a newborn girl in good health. The sample was cord blood. The CDR3 nucleotides read TGCAGTGCTCCTAGCGGGAGGAGGGAGCAGTACTTC. This encodes CSAPSGRREQYF.